These 19 T cell receptor beta chains were all obtained from the same sample, sequenced in a study of cytomegalovirus exposure and HLA in healthy donors. Here immunoSEQ multiplex PCR was the method, and the copy in TCRdb shows in-frame clones only, minus some. The repertoire holds some 110,000 clones, with 88% as singletons. Material: PBMCs. The receptors come from a woman between 18 and 29 years old in good health and CMV-seropositive.

The chain carries TRBV19 and TRBJ1-1, with unresolved D. The CDR3 is 13 residues long. The ends were cut back, 2 bases at V and 5 bases at J, with 9 bases in the middle. CDR1 is LNHDA, CDR2 SQIVND, per germline (reference sequence). The CDR3 loop is CASSIWAMTEAFF. The CDR3 DNA is TGTGCCAGTAGTATATGGGCTATGACTGAAGCTTTCTTT.

V is TRBV6-5 and J is TRBJ1-5, with 7 bases lining up with TRBD1. Per germline, CDR1 MNHEY and CDR2 SVGAGI. The CDR3 has 15 amino acids. Trimming at V came to 7 bases and at J to 7 bases, leaving 13 bases not matched to a gene. CDR3 DNA: TGTGCCAGCAAGGCAAAGGGGGCGTACCACCAGCCCCAGCATTTT. Encoded protein: CASKAKGAYHQPQHF.

The chain links TRBV6-1 to TRBJ1-1; no reliable D call. The CDR3 is 13 amino acids. Germline V gene lookup returns CDR1 MNHNS and CDR2 SASEGT. V gave up 1 base and J gave up 5 bases, with 8 bases separating them. CDR3 sequence: CASSEGLLTEAFF. The CDR3 DNA sequence: TGTGCCAGCAGTGAAGGACTGCTAACTGAAGCTTTCTTT.

This rearrangement joins TRBV27 to TRBJ1-1; D ambiguous. Trimming took 5 bases from V and 2 from J, leaving 9 bases between them. This CDR3 spans 13 amino acids. Germline V lookup: CDR1 MNHEY, CDR2 SMNVEV (reference sequence). This chain's CDR3 is CASSRASNTEAFF. The DNA of the CDR3 is TGTGCCAGCAGTAGAGCTTCCAACACTGAAGCTTTCTTT.

The V call is TRBV6-6, the J call TRBJ2-5; 7 nucleotides agree with TRBD2. V gave up 7 bases and J gave up 6 bases; unmatched junction bases: 8. CDR1 and CDR2 (germline): MNHNY, SVGAGI (reference sequence). CDR3 size: 13 residues. CDR3 sequence: CASIPSGEKTQYF. The CDR3 nucleotides are TGTGCCAGCATACCGAGCGGGGAGAAGACCCAGTACTTC.

The chain joins TRBV7-6 to TRBJ1-2; a possible D gene is TRBD1 (5 bases). Between the trimmed V and J ends, which lost 5 bases and 5 bases, there was a span of 15 bases. Germline-derived CDR1 and CDR2 are SGHVS and FNYEAQ. There are 14 residues in the CDR3. Here the CDR3 DNA reads TGTGCCAGCAGCCCTCTTAACGACAGATATGGCTACACCTTC. Amino acids: CASSPLNDRYGYTF.

The chain recombines TRBV7-8 with TRBJ1-2, with D maybe TRBD1 (5 bases). The CDR3 is 17 residues long. CDR1 is SGHVS and CDR2 is FQNEAQ in the germline V gene. Trimming left V 4 bases short and J 1 base short, with 19 bases between. The CDR3 nucleotides are TGTGCCAGCAGCTCAGTTGGGGGGAGGGGTGGTAACTATGGCTACACCTTC. Residues: CASSSVGGRGGNYGYTF.

The chain links TRBV19 to TRBJ2-7; a weak D match, TRBD1 (6 bases). Germline V lookup: CDR1 LNHDA, CDR2 SQIVND (reference sequence). This CDR3 has 15 residues. Trimming took off 0 bases at V and 3 bases at J, with 12 bases between the two ends. CDR3 coding DNA: TGTGCCAGTAGTATAGAGCCAGGGGAAGGCTACGAGCAGTACTTC. This translates into CASSIEPGEGYEQYF.

V gene TRBV7-2 combines with J gene TRBJ1-1, with unresolved D. The germline gives CDR1 SGHTA, CDR2 FQGNSA. There are 11 residues in the CDR3. V shed 2 bases and J shed 6 bases, with 4 bases lying between them. As DNA, the CDR3 is TGTGCCAGCAGCTTATCCTCTGAAGCTTTCTTT. It is translated as CASSLSSEAFF.

The rearrangement links TRBV28 to TRBJ1-5; D uncertain. The CDR3 has 14 amino acids. CDR1 MDHEN and CDR2 SYDVKM come from the germline V gene. The V gene lost 7 bases and the J gene lost 7 bases, with 17 bases spanning the gap. The CDR3 DNA is TGTGCCAGCACCTCAGGTCGAGGCGGGCAGCCCCAGCATTTT. Its translation is CASTSGRGGQPQHF.

The rearrangement joins TRBV2 to TRBJ2-3, with D possibly being TRBD1 or TRBD2 (5 bases each). Germline V lookup: CDR1 SNHLY, CDR2 FYNNEI. CDR3 length: 15 amino acids. Trimming shortened V by 5 bases and J by 1 base, and 13 bases separated the two germline ends. CDR3 bases: TGTGCCAGCAGTCAAGAGGGGCTACGCACAGATACGCAGTATTTT. Its protein is CASSQEGLRTDTQYF.

The J gene is TRBJ1-1, the V gene TRBV27, with D perhaps matching TRBD1 (6 bases). This CDR3 is 14 amino acids long. The germline V gene has CDR1 MNHEY and CDR2 SMNVEV (reference sequence). V was trimmed by 2 bases and J by 4 bases, leaving 11 bases between them. Here the CDR3 DNA reads TGTGCCAGCAGTTTAGGGGGCAGCGGCACTGAAGCTTTCTTT. This codes for CASSLGGSGTEAFF.

V and J are TRBV21-1 and TRBJ1-5; the table's D call, TRBD1, has no DNA check behind it. TRBV21-1 is an annotated pseudogene. The CDR3 has 14 amino acids. Here the CDR3 reads CASRTQGSNQPQHF. In DNA, the CDR3 is TGTGCCAGCAGAACACAGGGGAGCAATCAGCCCCAGCATTTT.

The chain uses TRBV4-1 and TRBJ1-1; 10 nucleotides align to TRBD1. J lost 11 bases, V lost 1 base, and 7 bases had no gene match. Germline CDR1 reads MGHRA; CDR2 reads YSYEKL. This CDR3 has 14 amino acids. In DNA form, the CDR3 reads TGCGCCAGCAGCCAAGCGGGACAGGGGTCCCCGGCTTTCTTT. Translating gives CASSQAGQGSPAFF.

This clone was found once. V and J are TRBV15 and TRBJ2-7, with 9 nucleotides matching TRBD1. Germline V gene data show CDR1 as LNHNV and CDR2 as YYDKDF (reference sequence). This CDR3 spans 15 amino acids. J lost 5 bases, V lost 3 bases, and 8 bases had no gene match. In DNA form, the CDR3 reads TGTGCCACCAGCAGGGGAACAGGGGGCCTAGACGAGCAGTACTTC. Amino acid sequence: CATSRGTGGLDEQYF.

The V call is TRBV11-2, the J call TRBJ2-1, with 9 bases fitting TRBD1. Unmatched junction bases numbered 7, after V lost 6 bases and J lost 4 bases. The germline V gene has CDR1 SGHAT and CDR2 FQNNGV. This CDR3 region has 15 residues. The CDR3 DNA is TGTGCCAGCAGGAAAGACAGGGGGGAATACAATGAGCAGTTCTTC. This sequence encodes CASRKDRGEYNEQFF.

V gene TRBV29-1 combines with J gene TRBJ2-1, with 14 bases aligning to TRBD2. The CDR3 runs to 13 residues. The germline CDR1 and CDR2 sequences are SQVTM and ANQGSEA. Trimming took 6 bases from V and 8 from J; bases not matched to a gene: 3. CDR3 coding DNA: TGCAGCGTGCCGACTAGCGGGGGGGATGAGCAGTTCTTC. It specifies CSVPTSGGDEQFF.

The chain employs TRBV4-1 and TRBJ2-1; possibly TRBD2 for D (5 bases). The CDR3 totals 15 residues. Germline assignment: CDR1 MGHRA and CDR2 YSYEKL. V gave up 1 base and J gave up 5 bases, with 12 bases separating them. Here the CDR3 reads CASSQGAGRDNEQFF. The CDR3 DNA sequence: TGCGCCAGCAGCCAAGGGGCTGGGAGAGACAATGAGCAGTTCTTC.

The CDR3 is CASKEQGSYSNQPQHF. The CDR3 DNA reads TGTGCCAGCAAAGAACAGGGTTCCTATAGCAATCAGCCCCAGCATTTT. The V gene is TRBV27, the J gene TRBJ1-5; a weak D match, TRBD1 (6 bases). Per the germline V gene, CDR1 is MNHEY and CDR2 is SMNVEV (reference sequence). V was pared by 7 bases and J by 0 bases, with 16 bases between. CDR3 length equals 16 residues.